These 20 T cell receptor beta chains came from one sample sequenced in a study of long-term antiretroviral therapy in people with HIV. The assay, immunoSEQ v3.0, was run at survey level. Clones were read by immunoSEQ multiplex PCR, and TCRdb kept only the in-frame ones, dropping some. The sample lists thousands of clones, roughly 74% occurring once. The material sequenced was unsorted PBMCs, taken 0.1 years before starting antiretroviral therapy. These receptor sequences come from a man between 18 and 29 years old with HIV.

The chain couples TRBV19 to TRBJ1-5; no firm D call. With 3 bases removed from V and 2 bases from J, the gap between germline ends came to 5 bases. The CDR3 totals 13 residues. Per germline, CDR1 LNHDA and CDR2 SQIVND (reference sequence). This CDR3 reads CASSISGNQPQHF. Here the CDR3 DNA reads TGTGCCAGTAGTATCTCAGGCAATCAGCCCCAGCATTTT.

This rearrangement joins TRBV9 to TRBJ1-4, with a weak D call TRBD1 (5 bases). Germline lookup yields CDR1 SGDLS and CDR2 YYNGEE. The CDR3 contains 14 residues. V was cut by 0 bases and J by 3 bases, with 6 bases left in between. The CDR3 sequence: CASSVAGANEKLFF. The CDR3 DNA reads as TGTGCCAGCAGCGTAGCGGGGGCTAATGAAAAACTGTTTTTT.

This chain connects TRBV19 to TRBJ2-3, with 8 bases that match TRBD2. The length of the CDR3 is 20 residues. Germline V gene sequence: CDR1 LNHDA, CDR2 SQIVND (reference sequence). Trimming took 2 bases from V and 3 from J; bases not matched to a gene: 19. In nucleotides, the CDR3 is TGTGCCAGTAGTATAATCATCTATACGGGGGGGAACACAGGGACAGATACGCAGTATTTT. This encodes CASSIIIYTGGNTGTDTQYF.

This clone was counted a single time. DNA for the CDR3: TGCGCCAGCAGCTTGGGGGGAGGGGCGGGTGAGCAGTTCTTC. Protein: CASSLGGGAGEQFF. This chain joins TRBV5-1 and TRBJ2-1; 7 positions match TRBD2. The CDR3 is made up of 14 amino acids. Germline CDR1 is SGHRS and CDR2 is YFSETQ. The V segment lost 0 bases and the J segment 9 bases; nucleotides outside the gene matches: 6.

This clone was picked up a small number of times. Germline is not matched at one junction end, which may reflect a read error. The same CDR3 arises from other DNA sequences in this sample as well. The rearrangement joins TRBV5-6 to TRBJ1-4, with D possibly TRBD1 on 5 matching bases. The length of the CDR3 is 14 residues. Germline V CDR1 and CDR2: SGHDT, YYEEEE. The CDR3 region has the DNA TGTGCCAGCAGTTTGGGGCGAGGGTATGAAAAACTGTTTTTT. Translated: CASSLGRGYEKLFF.

This clone occurred a few times. The J gene is TRBJ2-6, the V gene TRBV15; D is ambiguous. The V gene's germline CDR1 is LNHNV and CDR2 YYDKDF (reference sequence). The V end lost 0 bases, the J end lost 0 bases, and 6 bases lay between the germline ends. The CDR3 spans 16 residues. The CDR3 region is CATSRDLDSGANVLTF. CDR3 nucleotide sequence: TGTGCCACCAGCAGAGATTTGGACTCTGGGGCCAACGTCCTGACTTTC.

The chain joins TRBV6-5 to TRBJ1-5; D unresolved. Trimming removed 5 bases from V and 1 base from J, with 9 bases in between. Germline CDR1 reads MNHEY; CDR2 reads SVGAGI. CDR3 length: 14 residues. Written as DNA, the CDR3 is TGTGCCAGCAGTAACATAAGGAGCAATCAGCCCCAGCATTTT. Translation gives CASSNIRSNQPQHF.

CDR3 loop: CASSLYEQYV. The CDR3 DNA reads as TGTGCCAGCAGCCTGTACGAGCAGTACGTC. The chain has TRBV6-7 and TRBJ2-7; D is unclear. TRBV6-7 is reported as an ORF; its role is uncertain. The V end was cut by 6 bases, the J end by 4 bases, with 4 bases between. The CDR3 has 10 amino acids.

This clone was seen only once. This rearrangement joins TRBV11-3 to TRBJ2-7; TRBD1 might be the D (5 bases). Germline lookup yields CDR1 SGHNT and CDR2 YENEEA. Trimming removed 2 bases from V and 5 bases from J, with 10 bases in between. The CDR3 is made up of 13 amino acids. CDR3 residues: CASSLPGSDEQYF. The CDR3 DNA reads as TGTGCCAGCAGCTTACCAGGGTCCGACGAGCAGTACTTC.

The rearrangement links TRBV12-5 to TRBJ1-3; D is uncertain. V gave up 2 bases and J gave up 0 bases, with 8 bases separating them. Germline CDR1 and CDR2: LGHNT and FRNRAP. The CDR3 extends over 15 amino acids. The DNA of the CDR3 is TGTGCTAGTGGTTTGTCAGGTAACTCTGGAAACACCATATATTTT. Translation gives CASGLSGNSGNTIYF.

The chain uses TRBV18 and TRBJ2-2; D possibly matches TRBD1 or TRBD2 (5 bases each). The V and J ends lost 1 base and 0 bases respectively, with 9 bases between them. This CDR3 is built from 16 residues. Germline V gives CDR1 KGHSH, CDR2 LQKENI. The DNA for the CDR3 is TGTGCCAGCTCACCACAGGGACGGGCGAACACCGGGGAGCTGTTTTTT. It codes for CASSPQGRANTGELFF. Full variable domain (remainder filled in from reference TRBV18 and TRBJ2-2): NAGVMQNPRHLVRRRGQEARLRCSPMKGHSHVYWYRQLPEEGLKFMVYLQKENIIDESGMPKERFSAEFPKEGPSILRIQQVVRGDSAAYFCASSPQGRANTGELFFGEGSRLTVL.

The chain is built from TRBV15 and TRBJ2-1, with a possible D match to TRBD1 (5 bases). From germline, CDR1 is LNHNV and CDR2 YYDKDF (reference sequence). The CDR3 extends over 15 amino acids. V was cut by 1 base and J by 7 bases, with 14 bases left in between. CDR3 sequence reads: CATSRAGILRNEQFF. DNA of the CDR3: TGTGCCACCAGCAGAGCAGGGATTTTGAGGAATGAGCAGTTCTTC.

This clone appeared a few times. This rearrangement joins TRBV10-1 to TRBJ2-7; tentative D call: TRBD2 (6 bases). Germline V gene sequence: CDR1 WNHNN, CDR2 SYGVQD (reference sequence). Trimming pared 6 bases from V and 13 bases from J, leaving 19 bases between. The CDR3 is 12 residues long. In DNA form, the CDR3 reads TGCGCCAGCAGCCAAATGCTGACTAGACTATACTTC. This sequence encodes CASSQMLTRLYF.

This chain links TRBV5-6 with TRBJ2-1; 7 bases fit TRBD1. Germline V gene lookup returns CDR1 SGHDT and CDR2 YYEEEE. The CDR3 runs to 13 residues. V was clipped by 3 bases and J by 8 bases; unmatched bases: 5. This CDR3 is CASSSFQGDEQFF. CDR3 sequence (DNA): TGTGCCAGCAGCTCTTTTCAGGGGGATGAGCAGTTCTTC.

This rearrangement joins TRBV29-1 to TRBJ2-5; possible D gene TRBD1, 5 bases. CDR1 is SQVTM and CDR2 is ANQGSEA in the germline V gene. Trimming took 4 bases from V and 7 from J, leaving 10 bases between them. There are 11 residues in the CDR3. The CDR3 protein is CSVGSGLTQYF. The CDR3 DNA is TGCAGCGTTGGCTCAGGGTTGACCCAGTACTTC. Complete variable domain (other parts from reference TRBV29-1 and TRBJ2-5): SAVISQKPSRDICQRGTSLTIQCQVDSQVTMMFWYRQQPGQSLTLIATANQGSEATYESGFVIDKFPISRPNLTFSTLTVSNMSPEDSSIYLCSVGSGLTQYFGPGTRLLVL.

This chain connects TRBV5-1 to TRBJ2-3; no definite D call. The CDR3 is 14 amino acids. The V end was cut by 0 bases, the J end by 0 bases, with 5 bases between. Germline V CDR1 and CDR2: SGHRS, YFSETQ. DNA for the CDR3: TGCGCCAGCAGCTTGGCGGCAAGCACAGATACGCAGTATTTT. It codes for CASSLAASTDTQYF.

The genes are TRBV27 and TRBJ2-7, with TRBD1 matching 8 bases. CDR3 length equals 15 residues. Trimming cost V 5 bases and J 2 bases; bases outside gene matches: 8. Germline assignment: CDR1 MNHEY and CDR2 SMNVEV (reference sequence). The CDR3 here is CASSPRQGRPYEQYF. The CDR3 coding sequence is TGTGCCAGCAGTCCCCGACAGGGGAGACCCTACGAGCAGTACTTC.

The chain has TRBV4-2 and TRBJ2-3; 14 positions match TRBD2. CDR3 length: 23 amino acids. Germline CDR1 reads LGHNA; CDR2 reads YNFKEQ. V shed 2 bases and J 6 bases; nucleotides not matched to a gene: 25. The CDR3 is CASSQTTTSGLAGGPKGVDTQYF. The CDR3 DNA sequence: TGTGCCAGCAGCCAAACCACAACCTCAGGACTAGCGGGGGGTCCGAAAGGGGTTGATACGCAGTATTTT.

This chain links TRBV19 with TRBJ2-7; TRBD1 matches 11 bases. Germline CDR1 is LNHDA and CDR2 is SQIVND (reference sequence). V dropped 5 bases and J dropped 3; count of bases not matched to a gene: 12. CDR3 size: 17 residues. This CDR3 reads CASSPTGTGGPLYEQYF. As DNA, the CDR3 is TGTGCCAGTAGTCCTACCGGGACAGGGGGGCCCCTCTACGAGCAGTACTTC.

The CDR3 here is CASSQVRQGVNYGYTF. Written as DNA, the CDR3 is TGCGCCAGCAGCCAAGTACGACAGGGCGTTAACTATGGCTACACCTTC. The chain links TRBV4-1 to TRBJ1-2, with 7 bases aligning to TRBD1. The CDR3 consists of 16 residues. CDR1 is MGHRA, CDR2 YSYEKL, per germline. The V gene end was trimmed by 1 base and the J gene end by 1 base; junction bases not matched to a gene: 6.